One and the same sample provided the 21 T cell receptor beta chains below, sequenced in a study of T cell responses to AZD1222 COVID-19 vaccine. Clones were read by immunoSEQ multiplex PCR, and TCRdb kept only the in-frame ones, dropping some. Seen here are roughly 77,000 clones, 92% observed once, and the top ten hold under 7.5%. The sample in question was peripheral blood, obtained on day 0 of MenACWY control vaccination. The receptors here all came from an adult in good health.

The V call is TRBV7-2, the J call TRBJ2-5, with D maybe TRBD2 (5 bases). CDR1 and CDR2 (germline): SGHTA, FQGNSA. Trimming pared 10 bases from V and 4 bases from J, leaving 16 bases between. The CDR3 extends over 13 amino acids. CDR3 loop: CAITGTTRETQYF. CDR3 coding DNA: TGTGCCATCACGGGAACCACTAGAGAGACCCAGTACTTC.

The chain joins TRBV5-6 to TRBJ2-3; tentative D call: TRBD1 (6 bases). Germline V gives CDR1 SGHDT, CDR2 YYEEEE. Between the trimmed V and J ends, which lost 4 bases and 2 bases, there was a span of 8 bases. The CDR3 has 13 amino acids. The CDR3 loop is CASSPGHTDTQYF. CDR3 nucleotides: TGTGCCAGCAGCCCGGGACACACAGATACGCAGTATTTT.

The chain uses TRBV9 and TRBJ1-1; TRBD1 aligns across 8 bases. Germline loops: CDR1 SGDLS, CDR2 YYNGEE. CDR3 length equals 15 residues. Trimming cost V 0 bases and J 4 bases; bases outside gene matches: 5. Written as DNA, the CDR3 is TGTGCCAGCAGCGTAGACAGACAGGGGTTCACTGAAGCTTTCTTT. It encodes CASSVDRQGFTEAFF.

This chain links TRBV19 with TRBJ2-7; D remains ambiguous. The CDR3 runs to 14 residues. Germline lookup yields CDR1 LNHDA and CDR2 SQIVND (reference sequence). Trimming stripped 4 bases from V and 4 bases from J, with 14 bases between. CDR3 amino acids: CASSTAFAGYEQYF. CDR3 sequence (DNA): TGTGCCAGTAGTACCGCCTTTGCCGGGTACGAGCAGTACTTC.

J is TRBJ2-5 and V is TRBV28, with a possible D match to TRBD1 (6 bases). V was cut by 6 bases and J by 2 bases, with 10 bases left in between. This CDR3 region has 13 residues. The V gene's germline CDR1 is MDHEN and CDR2 SYDVKM. The CDR3 nucleotides are TGTGCCAGCAGGCTCAGGGGACAAGAGACCCAGTACTTC. Translation: CASRLRGQETQYF. Variable domain in full (rest from reference TRBV28 and TRBJ2-5): DVKVTQSSRYLVKRTGEKVFLECVQDMDHENMFWYRQDPGLGLRLIYFSYDVKMKEKGDIPEGYSVSREKKERFSLILESASTNQTSMYLCASRLRGQETQYFGPGTRLLVL.

The chain couples TRBV27 to TRBJ1-1; no clear D gene. V was trimmed by 2 bases and J by 1 base, leaving 5 bases between them. The length of the CDR3 is 13 residues. Germline values: CDR1 MNHEY, CDR2 SMNVEV (reference sequence). In DNA form, the CDR3 reads TGTGCCAGCAGTTTAGTAGGGAACACTGAAGCTTTCTTT. Translated, it gives CASSLVGNTEAFF.

The gene calls are TRBV5-1 and TRBJ2-7; TRBD1 matches at 7 bases. Germline loops: CDR1 SGHRS, CDR2 YFSETQ. J was trimmed by 4 bases and V by 4 bases; bases with no gene match: 11. The CDR3 sequence is 15 residues long. Written as DNA, the CDR3 is TGCGCCAGCAGCCCGGGACAGCGACTTCGTTACGAGCAGTACTTC. Translating gives CASSPGQRLRYEQYF.

The chain carries TRBV10-1 and TRBJ2-1; 7 nucleotides line up with TRBD1. Looked up from germline, CDR1 is WNHNN and CDR2 is SYGVQD (reference sequence). The CDR3 totals 16 residues. Trimming cost V 2 bases and J 3 bases; bases outside gene matches: 7. The CDR3 DNA is TGCGCCAGCAGTGAGACCGGACAGGTTAACTACAATGAGCAGTTCTTC. This sequence encodes CASSETGQVNYNEQFF.

The chain is built from TRBV7-8 and TRBJ2-7, with a possible D match to TRBD2 (5 bases). V gave up 0 bases and J gave up 0 bases, with 12 bases separating them. CDR3 length equals 16 residues. The germline CDR1 and CDR2 sequences are SGHVS and FQNEAQ. The CDR3 DNA sequence: TGTGCCAGCAGCTTAGCCTACCAGGCGGGCTCCTACGAGCAGTACTTC. Translation: CASSLAYQAGSYEQYF.

This chain links TRBV7-8 with TRBJ1-5; TRBD1 is a possible D gene (6 bases). The CDR3 has 14 residues. Germline values: CDR1 SGHVS, CDR2 FQNEAQ. V was trimmed by 4 bases and J by 2 bases, leaving 9 bases between them. CDR3 bases: TGTGCCAGCAGCTACCCAGGGGGCAATCAGCCCCAGCATTTT. Translation gives CASSYPGGNQPQHF. The variable domain in full, with the rest retrieved from reference TRBV7-8 and TRBJ1-5, is GAGVSQSPRYKVAKRGQDVALRCDPISGHVSLFWYQQALGQGPEFLTYFQNEAQLDKSGLPSDRFFAERPEGSVSTLKIQRTQQEDSAVYLCASSYPGGNQPQHFGDGTRLSIL.

This chain links TRBV7-2 with TRBJ2-5, with TRBD1 identical over 10 bases. CDR1 SGHTA and CDR2 FQGNSA come from the germline V gene. The CDR3 consists of 17 residues. Losses at the gene ends were 5 bases for V and 2 bases for J; bases not matched to a gene: 11. CDR3 DNA: TGTGCCAGCAGCAGATCCGGGACAGGGGCGATTCAAGAGACCCAGTACTTC. Protein product: CASSRSGTGAIQETQYF.

The V gene is TRBV12-3 or TRBV12-4, the J gene TRBJ2-5, with D unclear. The CDR3 covers 13 residues. Between the trimmed V and J ends, which lost 2 bases and 3 bases, there was a span of 7 bases. CDR3 coding DNA: TGTGCCAGCAGTTTAAGACATGAAGAGACCCAGTACTTC. Translating gives CASSLRHEETQYF.

The chain has TRBV11-2 and TRBJ2-1, with 11 nucleotides matching TRBD1. After removal of 0 bases from V and 9 bases from J, the junction contained 7 bases not matched to a gene. This CDR3 is built from 16 residues. CDR1 and CDR2 (germline): SGHAT, FQNNGV. CDR3 protein: CASSLEPGQGVSEQFF. Here the CDR3 DNA reads TGTGCCAGCAGCTTAGAACCGGGACAGGGGGTAAGTGAGCAGTTCTTC.

The table lists this clone with a count of one. The V and J genes are TRBV3-1 (or the pseudogene TRBV3-2) and TRBJ2-1, with TRBD1 matching over 7 bases. The J segment lost 4 bases and the V segment lost 4 bases, leaving 10 bases of the junction unmatched. The CDR3 has 16 residues. CDR1 LGHDT and CDR2 YNNKEL come from the germline V gene (reference sequence). In nucleotides, the CDR3 is TGTGCCAGCAGCCCTAACAGGGGCACCCAGTACAATGAGCAGTTCTTC. Translated: CASSPNRGTQYNEQFF.

The CDR3 protein is CAVGQGLSYNEQFF. The CDR3 DNA reads TGTGCCGTAGGCCAGGGGCTCTCCTACAATGAGCAGTTCTTC. The J gene is TRBJ2-1, the V gene TRBV5-4, with D possibly being TRBD1 (6 bases). Trimming removed 10 bases from V and 0 bases from J, with 14 bases in between. This CDR3 has 14 residues. Germline CDR1 is SGHNT and CDR2 is YYREEE (reference sequence).

The V and J genes are TRBV24-1 and TRBJ1-5; D gene unclear. The CDR3 totals 13 residues. V lost 6 bases and J lost 9, with 14 bases in between. In germline, CDR1 is KGHDR, CDR2 SFDVKD. CDR3 in DNA: TGTGCCACCAGTCCTCACCAAACGGGGCCCCAGCATTTT. This translates into CATSPHQTGPQHF.

The chain links TRBV6-2 or TRBV6-3 to TRBJ1-1; D unresolved. This CDR3 spans 13 amino acids. Germline V CDR1 and CDR2: MNHEY, SVGEGT. With 2 bases removed from V and 4 bases from J, the gap between germline ends came to 8 bases. CDR3: CASSYRETTEAFF. As DNA, the CDR3 is TGTGCCAGCAGTTACAGGGAGACCACTGAAGCTTTCTTT.

The V call is TRBV9, the J call TRBJ2-1; 10 positions agree with TRBD2. Germline V CDR1 and CDR2: SGDLS, YYNGEE. The CDR3 spans 15 residues. Germline trimming cut 0 bases from V and 8 bases from J; bases unmatched to any gene: 5. In DNA, the CDR3 is TGTGCCAGCAGCGTAGAGGCTAGCGGGAGTTATGAGCAGTTCTTC. Its protein is CASSVEASGSYEQFF.

The rearrangement joins TRBV20-1 to TRBJ2-1; D call uncertain. Between the trimmed V and J ends, which lost 3 bases and 12 bases, there was a span of 18 bases. CDR1 and CDR2 from the germline V gene are DFQATT and SNEGSKA (reference sequence). The CDR3 is 13 amino acids. The CDR3 region is CSASGIAEVVQFF. The CDR3 DNA reads TGCAGTGCTAGTGGGATAGCCGAAGTTGTGCAGTTCTTC.

V gene TRBV5-1 combines with J gene TRBJ2-3; D may match TRBD1 or TRBD2 (5 bases each). Trimming cost V 6 bases and J 4 bases, with 15 bases left between them. CDR1 is SGHRS and CDR2 is YFSETQ in the germline V gene. The CDR3 covers 14 residues. CDR3 DNA sequence: TGCGCCAGCAAACGGGACCGACCCGCAGATACGCAGTATTTT. This encodes CASKRDRPADTQYF.

The gene calls are TRBV2 and TRBJ2-1, with 11 bases matching TRBD2. The ends lost 2 bases at V and 2 bases at J; junction bases unmatched: 2. This CDR3 has 16 residues. Germline V CDR1 and CDR2: SNHLY, FYNNEI. The CDR3 loop reads CASSESSGRAYNEQFF. CDR3 DNA: TGTGCCAGCAGTGAAAGTAGCGGGAGGGCCTACAATGAGCAGTTCTTC.